This note documents a single T cell receptor beta chain sequence. This record belongs to a study of control samples from healthy donors and cancer patients. Assay: immunoSEQ multiplex PCR; the TCRdb copy retains only in-frame clones and omits some. The sample holds about 85,000 clones; over 85% are singletons and the top ten take 4.5% to 7%. The CDR3 has 13 amino acids. V was pared by 7 bases and J by 10 bases, with 12 bases of the junction left unmatched. Looked up from germline, CDR1 is WSHSY and CDR2 is SAAADI. Specimen: blood. This TCR was recovered from a man aged 50 or older in good health. The chain carries TRBV10-2 and TRBJ1-1; 7 bases are shared with TRBD1. The CDR3 nucleotides are TGCGCCAGCACTGAACAGGGGTGGGTGGGAGCTTTCTTT. Its protein is CASTEQGWVGAFF.